This is a list of T cell receptor beta chains from one sample in a study of OX40 agonist ivuxolimab in advanced cancers. Data came from immunoSEQ multiplex PCR; TCRdb stores just in-frame clones and leaves some out. The sample records about 38,000 clones, roughly 82% being singletons. Sequencing used CD4+ or CD8+ T cells sorted from blood, obtained in a trial of the OX40 agonist ivuxolimab. All receptors come from an adult with an advanced solid tumor such as melanoma, head and neck, liver or kidney cancer. Both conserved end residues are part of each CDR3. The order of the fields is V gene, J gene, CDR3 protein.

v_gene: TRBV19; j_gene: TRBJ1-2; CDR3aa: CASSIVQESGYTF
v_gene: TRBV5-1; j_gene: TRBJ2-5; CDR3aa: CASSLYEETQYF
v_gene: TRBV4-1; j_gene: TRBJ2-2; CDR3aa: CASRHFKGNTGELFF
v_gene: TRBV5-1; j_gene: TRBJ1-1; CDR3aa: CASSLNSVATAFF
v_gene: TRBV19; j_gene: TRBJ1-5; CDR3aa: CASSPTGGSQPQHF
v_gene: TRBV12-5; j_gene: TRBJ2-3; CDR3aa: CASGLGLAGIDTQYF
v_gene: TRBV7-9; j_gene: TRBJ2-7; CDR3aa: CASSLLGGDSYEQYF
v_gene: TRBV7-9; j_gene: TRBJ1-5; CDR3aa: CASSLVGAANQPQHF
v_gene: TRBV6-1; j_gene: TRBJ2-1; CDR3aa: CASRLAFNNEQFF
v_gene: TRBV5-1; j_gene: TRBJ1-5; CDR3aa: CASSLDAGGDQPQHF
v_gene: TRBV4-3; j_gene: TRBJ2-3; CDR3aa: CASSPAPSGSTDTQYF
v_gene: TRBV18; j_gene: TRBJ2-5; CDR3aa: CASSPSGGETQYF
v_gene: TRBV18; j_gene: TRBJ2-2; CDR3aa: CASSPPGQGRNTGELFF
v_gene: TRBV30; j_gene: TRBJ1-6; CDR3aa: CAWNRGNSPLHF
v_gene: TRBV27; j_gene: TRBJ2-1; CDR3aa: CASSLYPLAGGNNEQFF
v_gene: TRBV10-3; j_gene: TRBJ2-6; CDR3aa: CASKNLRGTGANVLTF
v_gene: TRBV6-6; j_gene: TRBJ2-7; CDR3aa: CASSYTYSYEQYF
v_gene: TRBV10-3; j_gene: TRBJ2-7; CDR3aa: CAISGQGAYEQYF
v_gene: TRBV7-7; j_gene: TRBJ2-1; CDR3aa: CASSLGVGHNEQFF
v_gene: TRBV2; j_gene: TRBJ2-7; CDR3aa: CASSVADRRTYEQYF
v_gene: TRBV4-1; j_gene: TRBJ1-6; CDR3aa: CASSVGTVDSPLHF
v_gene: TRBV30; j_gene: TRBJ2-7; CDR3aa: CASKGTENYEQYF
v_gene: TRBV7-7; j_gene: TRBJ2-5; CDR3aa: CASSSRGVGTQYF
v_gene: TRBV11-2; j_gene: TRBJ2-1; CDR3aa: CASSPGTGRRNEQFF
v_gene: TRBV7-9; j_gene: TRBJ1-1; CDR3aa: CASSSGSTEAFF
v_gene: TRBV19; j_gene: TRBJ1-1; CDR3aa: CASASGARTEAFF
v_gene: TRBV15; j_gene: TRBJ2-7; CDR3aa: CATSRSSSYEQYF
v_gene: TRBV7-9; j_gene: TRBJ1-2; CDR3aa: CASSSDSASGYTF
v_gene: TRBV18; j_gene: TRBJ2-1; CDR3aa: CASSPPVRAYNEQFF
v_gene: TRBV10-1; j_gene: TRBJ2-1; CDR3aa: CASSDGGRVDSYNEQFF
v_gene: TRBV21-1; j_gene: TRBJ2-7; CDR3aa: CASSKMAGLATYEQYF
v_gene: TRBV5-4; j_gene: TRBJ2-4; CDR3aa: CASSDYRIAKNIQYF
v_gene: TRBV20-1; j_gene: TRBJ2-1; CDR3aa: CSAAPEDEQFF
v_gene: TRBV5-4; j_gene: TRBJ2-1; CDR3aa: CASSLTGSYNEQFF